Sequencing of this T cell receptor beta chain was carried out in a study of chemoradiotherapy in HPV16-positive cancers. Sequencing used immunoSEQ multiplex PCR; TCRdb keeps in-frame clones, though not all of them. The sample lists more than 30,000 clones; roughly nine tenths were seen once. Worth noting for this clone: What it recognizes is unknown.

Study-wide findings and caveats: HPV-responsive T-cell expansion during chemoradiotherapy was linked to improved recurrence-free survival in HPV16-positive patients. The functional HPV-specific definition rests on just a couple of HPV16-positive patients.

The germline gives CDR1 SGHTA, CDR2 FQGNSA. The CDR3 spans 15 residues. With 4 bases removed from V and 5 bases from J, the gap between germline ends came to 17 bases. The input for sequencing was blood, taken from a patient who underwent chemoradiotherapy. The chain uses TRBV7-2 and TRBJ2-5; a weak D match, TRBD2 (5 bases). The clonotype was recovered from a human donor with HPV-associated anogenital cancer. The CDR3 reads CASSSSRVVMETQYF. DNA of the CDR3: TGTGCCAGCAGCTCCTCGAGGGTGGTTATGGAGACCCAGTACTTC.